This record looks at one TCR beta chain sequence and its context. This clone was found once. It lacks a known antigen. Base qualities are not at hand, and no much larger clone is one base apart. The sample comes from a study of cytomegalovirus exposure and HLA in healthy donors (dated by TCRdb to about 2017). General notes on the study: An earlier analysis of under 600 of the donors reported more than 250 Gb of sequence data and 100 million to 140 million unique TCR beta sequences from approximately 180 million T cells. Approximately 310 gigabases of sequencing data and tens of millions of unique TCR sequences were included in an early release covering several hundred HLA-typed donors. Both class I and class II loci were covered by HLA typing, at four-digit resolution. Alongside the repertoire data, information on donor age, sex, ethnicity and CMV serostatus was compiled. A later analysis re-examined previously published TCR beta repertoires from around 670 donors and added high-resolution HLA genotyping to investigate patterns of TCR occurrence. Rather than using new phenotypic data, the later analysis identified candidate immune exposures from TCR beta sequences and from how often those sequences occurred across donors. On average, around 200,000 unique TCR beta nucleotide sequences were sequenced per donor among more than 350 genotyped donors of the cohort, with 15% to 20% of those sequences being non-productive. In a later genetic analysis, genome-wide SNP genotypes for about three fifths of the 666 donors were used, and that subset was treated as a discovery cohort. Because of strong linkage in the cohort, roughly five DR-DQ haplotypes were treated as single units for association and clustering. The number of typed donors differed by locus: about 620-640 for A, B, C, DRB1 and DQB1; approximately 530 for DQA1; 606 for DPA1; and around 490 for DPB1. All discovery cohort repertoires had been generated on a single sequencing platform. An earlier analysis of some 500 of the donors applied high-throughput TCR beta sequencing to assess whether each TCR beta V gene segment acted as functional or pseudogenic. The study used immunosequencing to profile the T cell repertoires of approximately 630 subjects and linked those repertoires to cytomegalovirus serostatus. The study was designed to test whether signatures of past pathogen exposure could be identified by cataloging public T cell receptors. To predict cytomegalovirus infection status, the study brought together high-throughput TCR immunosequencing, statistical association of individual TCRs with disease status, and machine learning. Along with the approximately 650-subject first cohort, a separate validation cohort of over a hundred different subjects was used. The genetic ancestry cluster associated with self-reported Caucasian donors included about 84% of the 300 to 400 genotyped donors.

The library relied on the immunoSEQ multiplex PCR assay. A mixture of 60 forward primers for TCR Vbeta segments and 13 reverse primers for TCR Jbeta segments was used in the multiplex PCR. A multiplex PCR assay on genomic DNA amplified the CDR3 region of rearranged TCR beta genes. On the Illumina HiSeq System, the amplified TCR beta libraries were sequenced as 87-base-pair reads. For the original study's pipeline: In a later analysis, around 80 million unique TCR beta chains were counted across the roughly 610 repertoires, and roughly 11 million of these chains were shared by at least two donors. To remove PCR and sequencing errors, raw reads were error-corrected and collapsed into unique sequences using a nearest-neighbor algorithm that merged closely related sequences. V, D and J gene segments were assigned by aligning CDR3 sequences to IMGT reference sequences. Each retained sequence needed at least a six-nucleotide match to both a V gene segment and a J gene segment. A rearrangement was called productive if the CDR3 had no stop codons and remained in frame with V and J, and every other rearrangement was called non-productive. Following IMGT convention, CDR3 was defined as the stretch from the second conserved V-encoded cysteine up to the conserved J-encoded phenylalanine. The earlier analysis of some 580 of the donors excluded any sequence lacking an unambiguous match to a single V gene segment. An earlier analysis of about 600 of the donors called V segments functional above 56.7% productive rearrangements and segregating when the between-donor standard deviation exceeded 5%. A statistical classification framework was developed to diagnose cytomegalovirus status using the catalog of TCR beta chain sequences. In a later analysis, TCR nucleotide sequences were compared against IMGT/GENE-DB human TR gene sequences so that V and J genes could be assigned. A later analysis assigned CDR3 sequences and most-parsimonious VDJ recombination scenarios with the TCRdist pipeline. In a later analysis, each TCR beta chain was defined by its CDR3 amino acid sequence together with its V-gene family, and reads without a unique V-gene family were excluded. In a later analysis, 500 to 650 highly shared, low-generation-probability nucleotide sequences were removed to address suspected cross-contamination and a sequencing artifact. In a later analysis, a clonal expansion index was calculated for each public chain from normalized within-repertoire ranks of inferred template counts. In a later analysis, generation probabilities were computed with a VDJ recombination model fitted to out-of-frame rearrangements, and the resulting probabilities were checked against IGoR. Hypergeometric tests were used in a later analysis to score TCR-TCR, TCR-HLA and TCR-CMV co-occurrence, with a repertoire-size bias correction applied to the TCR pairs. To estimate false discovery rates, a later analysis permuted the HLA or CMV assignments 20 times. In a later analysis, co-occurring TCRs were grouped using DBSCAN, and TCRdist sequence similarity was added for clustering within HLA-allele-positive subsets. Repertoires with fewer than 30,000 or more than 120,000 public chains were left out of co-occurrence clustering, as were a handful of repertoires with anomalous nucleotide sharing. The source is immuneACCESS, and TCRdb retained only in-frame sequences with V and J called. Part of the clones is not carried over; for the studies checked, unresolved V genes explain less than half of this, and the remainder is unexplained. V, J and clone size derive from that table, while D and trimming were established from the DNA sequence. Here the sample has some 150,000 clones; approximately 80% occur a single time. About 1.5% of the sample is held by the ten biggest clonotypes.

Taken from cysteine to phenylalanine, the CDR3 has 16 residues. Here the CDR3 DNA is all that survives: 48 bases in frame from base 1. Unmatched junction bases come to 11, with V trimmed by 5 bases and J by 3 bases. CDR1 is given as SNHLY and CDR2 as FYNNEI, both from the germline V gene. Beyond this particular receptor, the publication reports: A further reported finding was that TCR beta sequences accurately predicted the HLA-A and HLA-B alleles for most subjects in the first cohort. In a later analysis, HLA-associated TCR beta chains were found to be more clonally expanded and to have lower generation probabilities than equally common non-associated chains. The cohort was sequenced for TCR beta chains only, and without alpha or paired-chain data the features that could be detected were limited. Because counts were too low, approximately 18 rarely observed V segments, including chromosome 9 orphons, were excluded from the earlier analysis of several hundred of the donors. Assigning TCR associations to individual alleles was difficult when HLA alleles, especially DR and DQ, strongly co-occurred. An earlier analysis of 587 of the donors showed that most TCR beta V segments appeared in productive rearrangements either about 87% or about 30% of the time, which broadly matched IMGT annotations. A group of highly shared sequence variants was considered likely to be a technical artifact of the sequencing pipeline. The classifier was reported to diagnose cytomegalovirus status with high specificity and sensitivity in both the original and validation cohorts. A later analysis found that TCR association rates varied across HLA loci, with DRB1 alleles showing the most associated TCRs and HLA-C alleles the fewest. It was suggested by the authors that the approach could potentially be generalized to other disease states and immunological phenotypes. Most TCR sequences were seen in very few donors, while some public TCRs were found in many individuals. Immune exposure information for the cohort was limited to CMV serostatus. In vitro tests confirmed that a few of the cytomegalovirus-associated TCR beta chains recognize cytomegalovirus antigens. A later genetic analysis reported fewer N-insertions in productive TCRs among donors in an Asian-associated ancestry cluster than the approximately 700-donor mean. A total of fewer than 200 TCR beta chains were listed by the study as associated with cytomegalovirus. In a later genetic analysis, a missense DCLRE1C variant was associated with V-gene and J-gene trimming of TCR beta chains, and the association was replicated in an independent cohort. Linkage disequilibrium might explain the correlated functional status among segregating V segments, but an unknown experimental factor could not be ruled out. Specific HLA alleles were associated with 15,000 to 20,000 TCR beta sequences at a false discovery rate of 0.05 in a later analysis. Roughly uniform sequencing depth across donors was assumed in presence/absence analyses, although this assumption may not hold. Because the 87-base-pair reads could not distinguish some IMGT-functional V segments, including TRBV6-2 and TRBV6-3, those segments were excluded. A later analysis reported that several top co-occurrence clusters appeared linked to parvovirus B19, influenza, CMV and Epstein-Barr virus. Because some donors lacked HLA typing at each locus, the association tests relied only on the typed subset. In a later analysis, most CMV-associated TCR beta chains were found to appear HLA-restricted, with HLA associations seemingly driven largely by CMV exposure.

The cohort comprised some 700 healthy bone marrow donors. All cohort members were sampled while nominally healthy, although unrecorded immune exposures were likely present. The donor tested CMV seronegative, placing the donor among the 350 to 400 seronegative members of the cohort. A peripheral blood sample was provided by each donor, and peripheral blood mononuclear cells were used for TCR beta sequencing. Genomic DNA was extracted from the blood cell samples with the Qiagen DNeasy Blood Extraction Kit. The source of this sequence is a woman aged 25 to 45 in good health and CMV-seronegative. The sample was PBMCs. The rearranged chain carries TRBV2 and TRBJ1-1; TRBD1 aligns with 8 central bases. The CDR3 sequence is CASSLGPGGAHTEAFF. The DNA reads TGTGCCAGCAGTTTAGGGCCAGGGGGCGCGCACACTGAAGCTTTCTTT.